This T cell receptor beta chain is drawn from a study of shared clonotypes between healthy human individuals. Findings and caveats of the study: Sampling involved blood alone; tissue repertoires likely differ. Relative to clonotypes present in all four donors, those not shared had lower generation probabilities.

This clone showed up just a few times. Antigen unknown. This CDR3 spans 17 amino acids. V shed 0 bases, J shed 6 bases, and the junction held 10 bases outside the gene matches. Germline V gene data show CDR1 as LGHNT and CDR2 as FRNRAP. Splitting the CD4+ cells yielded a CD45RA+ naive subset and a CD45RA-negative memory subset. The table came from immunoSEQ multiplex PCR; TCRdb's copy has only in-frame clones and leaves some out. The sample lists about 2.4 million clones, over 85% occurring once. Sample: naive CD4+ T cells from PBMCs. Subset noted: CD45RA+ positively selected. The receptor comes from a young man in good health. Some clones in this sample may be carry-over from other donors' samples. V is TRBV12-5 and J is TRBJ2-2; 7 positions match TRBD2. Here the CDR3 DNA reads TGTGCTAGTGGTTTGGTCTGGACCCGGGAGGAGGCCGGGGAGCTGTTTTTT. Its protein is CASGLVWTREEAGELFF.